This is a list of T cell receptor beta chains from one sample in a study of blood T cell repertoires in COVID-19. Sequencing was performed with immunoSEQ multiplex PCR; in TCRdb, only in-frame clones are kept and a portion is missing. Of roughly 250,000 clones listed, 90% were seen once; the top ten hold 3.7%. Input material: peripheral blood. Every receptor here comes from a woman in her forties with acute or convalescent COVID-19. CDR3s include the opening cysteine and the closing phenylalanine or tryptophan. The order of the fields is V gene, J gene, clone size, D gene, CDR3 length, CDR3 protein, CDR3 DNA. The D gene is left open where the match is weak. Size tells how often a clone was seen (once, few, many) or the class of an expanded clone, and some rows leave it out.

>TRBV6-5|TRBJ1-1|-|-|16
CASSFKTGTMNTEAFF
TGTGCCAGCAGTTTTAAAACGGGTACCATGAACACTGAAGCTTTCTTT
>TRBV3-1/TRBV3-2|TRBJ2-3|-|TRBD2|15
CASSHYSGGRRTQYF
TGTGCCAGCAGCCATTATAGCGGGGGGCGGCGTACGCAGTATTTT
>TRBV29-1|TRBJ1-1|-|TRBD1|15
CSVSQTGKSNTEAFF
TGCAGCGTCTCCCAGACAGGGAAATCGAACACTGAAGCTTTCTTT
>TRBV5-4|TRBJ1-2|-|-|13
CASSGTNPNGYTF
TGTGCCAGCAGCGGGACAAACCCAAATGGCTACACCTTC
>TRBV19|TRBJ1-2|once|-|14
CASSIGRRDGGYTF
TGTGCCAGTAGTATCGGTCGGAGGGATGGGGGCTACACCTTC
>TRBV18|TRBJ1-3|once|-|16
CASSPYQLSSGNTIYF
TGTGCCAGCTCACCCTATCAACTCTCCTCTGGAAACACCATATATTTT
>TRBV12-3/TRBV12-4|TRBJ2-1|-|-|13
CASSFDTDNEQFF
TGTGCCAGCAGTTTCGATACAGACAATGAGCAGTTCTTC
>TRBV3-1/TRBV3-2|TRBJ1-5|-|-|14
CASSQAVLKQPQHF
TGTGCCAGCAGCCAAGCGGTTTTGAAGCAGCCCCAGCATTTT
>TRBV7-9|TRBJ1-3|-|-|17
CASSPEGQLISGNTIYF
TGTGCCAGCAGCCCGGAAGGACAGTTAATCTCTGGAAACACCATATATTTT
>TRBV18|TRBJ1-1|-|-|12
CASSLPSDDAFF
TGTGCCAGCTCTCTCCCCAGCGATGATGCTTTCTTT
>TRBV19|TRBJ1-1|-|-|13
CASRGALNTEAFF
TGTGCCAGTAGGGGGGCGTTGAACACTGAAGCTTTCTTT
>TRBV7-9|TRBJ2-3|-|-|13
CASSPTGTDTQYF
TGTGCCAGCAGCCCAACGGGAACAGATACGCAGTATTTT
>TRBV7-9|TRBJ1-1|once|-|14
CASALGLSYTEAFF
TGTGCCAGCGCACTGGGGCTGTCCTACACTGAAGCTTTCTTT
>TRBV2|TRBJ1-5|-|-|13
CASREELNQPQHF
TGTGCCAGCAGGGAGGAACTCAATCAGCCCCAGCATTTT
>TRBV11-2|TRBJ1-3|-|TRBD1|14
CASSLAGGGNTIYF
TGTGCCAGCAGCTTAGCAGGGGGAGGAAACACCATATATTTT
>TRBV5-4|TRBJ1-2|-|-|12
CASSLLAQGYTF
TGTGCCAGCAGCTTGTTGGCCCAAGGCTACACCTTC
>TRBV5-1|TRBJ1-4|-|TRBD1|16
CASSLADRGINEKLFF
TGCGCCAGCAGCTTGGCTGACAGGGGAATTAATGAAAAACTGTTTTTT
>TRBV5-1|TRBJ2-5|-|-|11
CASSVQETQYF
TGCGCCAGCAGCGTACAAGAGACCCAGTACTTC
>TRBV3-1/TRBV3-2|TRBJ1-1|-|-|16
CASSQGPTALNTEAFF
TGTGCCAGCAGCCAAGGTCCGACAGCCCTGAACACTGAAGCTTTCTTT
>TRBV2|TRBJ2-5|-|TRBD2|14
CASRRLAGEETQYF
TGTGCCAGCAGGCGACTAGCGGGGGAAGAGACCCAGTACTTC
>TRBV27|TRBJ1-4|-|-|16
CASSPTLAGRNEKLFF
TGTGCCAGCAGTCCAACCCTGGCAGGGAGGAATGAAAAACTGTTTTTT
>TRBV21-1|TRBJ2-2|-|-|16
CASSRQGSLGSGELFF
TGTGCCAGCAGCAGACAGGGGTCGCTGGGATCCGGGGAGCTGTTTTTT